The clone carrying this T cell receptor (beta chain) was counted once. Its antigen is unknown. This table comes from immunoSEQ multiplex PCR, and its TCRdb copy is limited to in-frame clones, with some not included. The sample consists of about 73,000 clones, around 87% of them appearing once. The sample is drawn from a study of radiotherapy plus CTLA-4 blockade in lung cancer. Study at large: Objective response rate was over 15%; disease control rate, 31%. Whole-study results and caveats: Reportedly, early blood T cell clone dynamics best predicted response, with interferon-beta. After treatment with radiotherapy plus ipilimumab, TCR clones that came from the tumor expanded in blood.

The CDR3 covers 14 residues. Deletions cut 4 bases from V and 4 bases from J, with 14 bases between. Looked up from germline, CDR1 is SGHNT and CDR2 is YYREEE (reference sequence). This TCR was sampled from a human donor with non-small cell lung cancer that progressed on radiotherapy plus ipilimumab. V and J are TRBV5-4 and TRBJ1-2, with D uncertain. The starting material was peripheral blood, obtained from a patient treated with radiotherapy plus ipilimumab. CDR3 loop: CASSGIGHGYGYTF. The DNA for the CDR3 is TGTGCCAGCAGCGGGATAGGTCATGGCTATGGCTACACCTTC.